This T cell receptor beta chain was captured in a study of shared clonotypes between healthy human individuals (dated by TCRdb to 2018 to 2021). Study-wide context: Two women and a few men aged 18 to 49 years were included in the cohort. Different laboratories and diverse techniques were used to prepare libraries and sequence TCR repertoires, to increase sequencing depth and limit assay-specific biases. To estimate repertoire size and how much clonotype sharing occurs between individuals, the study deeply sequenced the blood TCR repertoires of roughly 5 healthy adults. Between about 0.85 and 10 billion PBMCs per donor were obtained by leukapheresis. For each donor, CD4 naive and CD4 memory were each run on three plates, CD8 naive on two plates, and CD8 memory on one plate.

V and J lose 1 base and 5 bases, and a span of 9 bases separates them. The CDR1 and CDR2 encoded by the germline V gene (reference sequence) are LNHNV and YYDKDF. From the cysteine through the phenylalanine, the CDR3 covers 13 amino acids. CDR3 DNA only is kept here, 39 bases in frame from base 1. Worth noting for this clone: Its antigen specificity is not known. No per-base quality is available; no much larger clone lies one base away.

The donors were healthy, HIV-negative adults with no recently reported acute infections or vaccinations. Every donor was a Caucasian adult residing in Nashville, Tennessee, USA. CD4+ T cells were enriched by magnetic negative selection; naive cells were then positively selected on CD45RA, and the negative fraction formed the memory subset. Blood was collected by leukapheresis, and PBMCs were isolated by Ficoll-Histopaque density gradient centrifugation and then cryopreserved in liquid nitrogen vapor phase. Purity and quantity of every magnetically sorted T cell population were checked by analytical flow cytometry. Each sorted fraction had its genomic DNA isolated and then quantified by UV absorbance on a Nanodrop 2000c. What the study reported, not specific to this receptor: Even with the large sequencing depth, rarefaction of the sorted-subset datasets indicated that sequencing was incomplete. Pairwise subsampling led to the expectation that sequencing depth would affect the degree of clonotype sharing among donors. Estimated clonotype richness was generally larger for naive than for memory subsets. Compared with non-shared clonotypes, the clonotypes found in all four sorted-subset donors had higher generation probabilities. Sharing across a few donors was observed for 4.5% to 6.5% of naive CD4, about 3.2% of naive CD8, roughly 2.3% of memory CD4, and roughly 0.4% of memory CD8 clonotypes. Only blood was sampled, and tissue TCR repertoires likely differ from those in blood. The small number of donors limited the genetic and exposure-history diversity represented.

TCR CDR3 regions were amplified from genomic DNA by multiplex PCR using the deep immunoSEQ assay. Extracted genomic DNA from each cell subset was spread evenly across all wells of several immunoSEQ 96-well plates, with each plate serving as a replicate. For sorted subsets, around 0.2 ug of genomic DNA, equivalent to 30,000 or so T cell genomes, went into each replicate PCR. Purified libraries were measured with a Qubit 3.0 fluorometer, size-checked on a Bioanalyzer 2100, and measured again with the KAPA Library Quantification kit. A separate single-read 150-cycle Illumina NextSeq 550 flow cell was used to sequence each immunoSEQ 96-well plate. The paper's data handling went like this. Because only junctional sequences without quality scores were contained in the immunoSEQ output, filtering matching that applied to full-length reads could not be performed. Sequences were annotated with PyIR, a Python wrapper for IgBLAST v1.9, using IMGT germline references to assign V/J genes and CDR3. Reads were removed for weak V/J assignments (E-value above 1e-6), missing CDR3, stop codons, out-of-frame junctions, or ambiguous translated residues. A V3J clonotype was defined by an identical inferred V gene, J gene, and CDR3 amino acid sequence. To compute the percentage overlap between repertoires, the number of shared unique clonotypes was divided by the size of the smaller repertoire. Richness of each repertoire was evaluated using RTK rarefaction, the Chao1 estimator, and Recon v2.1 estimates of unobserved clonotypes. Generation probabilities were computed with OLGA for all TCRbeta clonotypes obtained by the gDNA method from several donors. TCRdb retrieved this table from immuneACCESS and kept in-frame rearrangements only. Not all clones are present; in checked studies, unresolved V genes account for under half, and no reason is known for the remainder. That table is the source of V, J and clone size, and D and trimming were worked out from the DNA. Counted in this sample were 2,500,000 or so clones; 90% to 95% of them appeared once. Around 0.4% of the sample belongs to the ten largest clones.

The rearranged segments are TRBV15 and TRBJ2-7; TRBD1 is perhaps the D gene, given 5 matching bases. The sample comprised naive CD4+ T cells from PBMCs. The cell subset or site tag for this specimen amounts to: CD45RA+ positively selected. This clonotype was obtained from a man between 18 and 29 years old in good health. Some clones in this sample may be carry-over from other donors' samples. The CDR3 region: CATSRGGSDEQYF. At the DNA level, the sequence is TGTGCCACCAGCAGAGGGGGCTCGGACGAGCAGTACTTC.